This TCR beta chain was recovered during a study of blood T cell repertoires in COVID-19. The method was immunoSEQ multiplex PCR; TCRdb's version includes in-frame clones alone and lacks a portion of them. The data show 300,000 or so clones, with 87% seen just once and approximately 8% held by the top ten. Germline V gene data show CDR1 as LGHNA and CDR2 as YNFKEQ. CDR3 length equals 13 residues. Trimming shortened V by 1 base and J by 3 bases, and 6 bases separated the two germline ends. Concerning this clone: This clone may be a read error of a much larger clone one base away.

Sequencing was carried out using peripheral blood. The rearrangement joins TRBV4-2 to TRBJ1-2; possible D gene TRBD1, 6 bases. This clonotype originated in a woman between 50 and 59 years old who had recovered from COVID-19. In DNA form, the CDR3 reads TGTGCCAGCAGCCAAGGACAGGACTATGGCTACACCTTC. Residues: CASSQGQDYGYTF.